This record covers a single T cell receptor beta chain. Its target is not known. The sample belongs to a study of naive and memory T cell subsets. CD8 T cells were positively selected from what remained after CD4 positive selection. Two oligonucleotides, mixed equimolar, formed the beta constant-region primer covering TRBC1 and TRBC2. Ligated cDNA was amplified by four rounds of PCR with nested alpha and beta constant-region primers and SP2. A 12-nucleotide UMI and the SP2 primer were added to the cDNA 3' end by oligonucleotide ligation. Each CDR3 protein gets one entry after TCRdb re-called the UMI-ligation and nested PCR reads with MiXCR. The sample lists 95,000 to 150,000 distinct CDR3 sequences, about 36% occurring once. Regarding the study as a whole: TCR abundance followed a power law differing between naive and memory subsets. Gini index rose across naive, CM, EM and EMRA in CD4 and CD8.

In germline, CDR1 is DFQATT, CDR2 SNEGSKA (reference sequence). The CDR3 sequence is 17 residues long. V gave up 6 bases and J gave up 0 bases, with 21 bases separating them. The chain has TRBV20-1 and TRBJ2-4; D is perhaps TRBD1 (5 bases). The clonotype was recovered from a human donor in good health. The specimen was central memory CD4+ T cells from blood. DNA for the CDR3: TGCAGTGCACAACCTGGGTGGGGCCGGGCAGCCAAAAACATTCAGTACTTC. It codes for CSAQPGWGRAAKNIQYF.